This entry features one T cell receptor beta chain sequence. The target antigen is unknown. This sample is drawn from a study of beta chain features in type 1 diabetes. Expressed TCRB transcripts got sequenced, as all isolated RNA was reverse transcribed. The assay was immunoSEQ multiplex PCR, and TCRdb's table has in-frame clones only and misses some. The table lists fewer than 250,000 clones, about 63% of them singletons, with 0.053% in the top ten. Stem cell-like memory, regulatory, central memory and naive CD4+ cells were sorted via CD45RO/CCR7/CD25/CD127/CD95/CD27. Sort purity for all populations was recorded as exceeding 98%. The CDR3 sequence is 10 residues long. V dropped 8 bases and J dropped 6 bases, with 6 bases sitting between them. The germline gives CDR1 SNHLY, CDR2 FYNNEI. Points from the study as a whole: For Type 1 diabetes patients, all four CD4+ subsets carried TCRB CDR3s that were moderately but significantly shorter.

V and J are TRBV2 and TRBJ2-3; D is uncertain. The sequencing input was naive CD4+ T cells from blood. This TCR derives from a man between 25 and 39 years old in good health. The DNA of the CDR3 is TGTGCCAGCGGCGCGGATACGCAGTATTTT. This codes for CASGADTQYF. Full variable domain (rest looked up from reference TRBV2 and TRBJ2-3): EPEVTQTPSHQVTQMGQEVILRCVPISNHLYFYWYRQILGQKVEFLVSFYNNEISEKSEIFDDQFSVERPDGSNFTLKIRSTKLEDSAMYFCASGADTQYFGPGTRLTVL.